The 26 T cell receptor beta chains below all came from one sample that was sequenced in a study of OX40 agonist ivuxolimab in advanced cancers. The assay was immunoSEQ multiplex PCR, and TCRdb's table has in-frame clones only and misses some. The table shows about 73,000 clones, with 90% occurring only once. Sequences were derived from CD4+ or CD8+ T cells sorted from blood, sampled in a trial of the OX40 agonist ivuxolimab. Every receptor here comes from an adult with an advanced solid tumor such as melanoma, head and neck, liver or kidney cancer.

V gene TRBV27 combines with J gene TRBJ2-7; D is uncertain. Trimming took off 4 bases at V and 1 base at J, with 8 bases between the two ends. The CDR3 has 13 residues. CDR1 is MNHEY and CDR2 is SMNVEV in the germline V gene (reference sequence). CDR3 loop: CASSYGGSYEQYF. The CDR3 region has the DNA TGTGCCAGCAGTTACGGCGGATCCTACGAGCAGTACTTC.

The chain combines TRBV29-1 with TRBJ1-1, with a tentative D call TRBD1 (5 bases). Deletions cut 6 bases from V and 1 base from J, with 21 bases between. Germline values: CDR1 SQVTM, CDR2 ANQGSEA. This CDR3 region has 16 residues. The CDR3 spells CSVLTALGRRNTEAFF. For the CDR3, the DNA is TGCAGCGTCCTGACAGCCCTTGGGAGGAGGAACACTGAAGCTTTCTTT.

This chain connects TRBV2 to TRBJ2-7; D unresolved. This CDR3 contains 12 residues. Germline loops: CDR1 SNHLY, CDR2 FYNNEI. V was clipped by 8 bases and J by 5 bases, with 13 bases between them. The CDR3 region has the DNA TGTGCCAGCGGTGGGGTTAGGAACGAGCAGTACTTC. This sequence encodes CASGGVRNEQYF.

This chain connects TRBV4-2 to TRBJ2-5; D call uncertain. The last part of the DNA fits TRBJ2-7 better; the J call may be wrong. Germline V lookup: CDR1 LGHNA, CDR2 YNFKEQ. The CDR3 is 14 residues long. The CDR3 protein is CASSQSVGYYEQYF. CDR3 nucleotides: TGTGCCAGCAGCCAGTCGGTGGGGTACTACGAGCAGTACTTC.

The CDR3 loop reads CASSFLGRLGEKLFF. Written as DNA, the CDR3 is TGTGCCAGCAGTTTTTTGGGAAGGCTGGGGGAAAAACTGTTTTTT. This sequence joins TRBV27 and TRBJ1-4; no clear D gene. The CDR3 spans 15 residues. The ends were cut back, 3 bases at V and 8 bases at J, with 16 bases in the middle. Germline assignment: CDR1 MNHEY and CDR2 SMNVEV (reference sequence).

CDR3 amino acids: CASSLISRDTQYF. CDR3 in DNA: TGCGCCAGCAGCTTGATAAGCCGCGATACGCAGTATTTT. The rearrangement joins TRBV5-1 to TRBJ2-3; D not resolved. V was cut by 1 base and J by 6 bases, with 9 bases left in between. Looked up from germline, CDR1 is SGHRS and CDR2 is YFSETQ. This CDR3 spans 13 amino acids.

V and J are TRBV10-3 and TRBJ2-7; 8 positions match TRBD1. Per germline, CDR1 ENHRY and CDR2 SYGVKD. This CDR3 spans 12 amino acids. V trimming: 11 bases; J trimming: 3 bases; junction bases outside the gene matches: 6. The CDR3 sequence is CAVGTGYYEQYF. The CDR3 bases are TGTGCCGTGGGGACAGGCTACTACGAGCAGTACTTC.

The chain couples TRBV7-8 to TRBJ1-5; D unresolved. Trimming removed 1 base at V and 0 bases at J, with 10 bases between. The CDR3 extends over 16 amino acids. The V gene's germline CDR1 is SGHVS and CDR2 FQNEAQ. The CDR3 protein is CASSLEGSYSNQPQHF. The CDR3 region has the DNA TGTGCCAGCAGCTTAGAGGGCAGTTATAGCAATCAGCCCCAGCATTTT.

The chain carries TRBV2 and TRBJ2-7; D might be TRBD1 (6 bases). CDR1 is SNHLY and CDR2 is FYNNEI in the germline V gene. The V end was cut by 5 bases, the J end by 2 bases, with 13 bases between. This CDR3 has 14 amino acids. The DNA for the CDR3 is TGTGCCAGCAGTCACAGGGTAATCGCCTACGAGCAGTACTTC. Translation gives CASSHRVIAYEQYF.

The chain employs TRBV10-1 and TRBJ2-5; D unresolved. Germline V CDR1 and CDR2: WNHNN, SYGVQD (reference sequence). The CDR3 runs to 13 residues. V lost 3 bases and J 5 bases, leaving 10 bases between the germline ends. CDR3 DNA sequence: TGCGCCAGCAGTGAAGGTTTTTGGGAGACCCAGTACTTC. Its translation is CASSEGFWETQYF.

Only a few counts were recorded for this clone. The genes are TRBV6-1 and TRBJ2-7, with 8 bases that match TRBD1. Germline V gives CDR1 MNHNS, CDR2 SASEGT. The CDR3 is made up of 13 amino acids. Trimming cost V 7 bases and J 4 bases; bases outside gene matches: 6. Here the CDR3 reads CASTDRGRYEQYF. CDR3 nucleotide sequence: TGTGCCAGCACCGACAGGGGACGATACGAGCAGTACTTC.

The J gene is TRBJ2-5, the V gene TRBV11-2, with 7 bases fitting TRBD2. The germline CDR1 and CDR2 sequences are SGHAT and FQNNGV. The ends lost 1 base at V and 1 base at J; junction bases unmatched: 6. The CDR3 is made up of 16 amino acids. The CDR3 region is CASSLVASGVQETQYF. The CDR3 nucleotides read TGTGCCAGCAGCTTAGTTGCTAGCGGAGTCCAAGAGACCCAGTACTTC.

This chain uses TRBV27 with TRBJ1-1; D remains unclear. Trimming shortened V by 6 bases and J by 0 bases, and 11 bases separated the two germline ends. There are 14 residues in the CDR3. CDR1 MNHEY and CDR2 SMNVEV come from the germline V gene (reference sequence). CDR3: CASSNTGMNTEAFF. DNA of the CDR3: TGTGCCAGCAGCAATACGGGCATGAACACTGAAGCTTTCTTT.

The V call is TRBV29-1, the J call TRBJ2-2; 8 bases line up with TRBD1. With 3 bases clipped from V and 2 bases from J, the junction kept 2 bases outside the gene matches. The germline gives CDR1 SQVTM, CDR2 ANQGSEA. The CDR3 is made up of 14 amino acids. CDR3 sequence (DNA): TGCAGCGTTGATCCAGGGGGCAACACCGGGGAGCTGTTTTTT. Translating it yields CSVDPGGNTGELFF.

This chain connects TRBV6-4 to TRBJ1-1; TRBD1 might be the D (6 bases). CDR3 length equals 14 residues. Germline V CDR1 and CDR2: MRHNA, SNTAGT. V lost 6 bases, J lost 1 base, and 12 bases lay in between. CDR3 sequence: CASREGGGNTEAFF. The CDR3 DNA follows: TGTGCCAGCAGGGAAGGGGGAGGGAACACTGAAGCTTTCTTT.

Only a few counts were recorded for this clone. The V and J genes are TRBV6-5 and TRBJ2-7; TRBD2 is a possible D gene (5 bases). The CDR3 is 13 amino acids. The germline CDR1 and CDR2 sequences are MNHEY and SVGAGI. V dropped 0 bases and J dropped 2 bases, with 5 bases sitting between them. CDR3 amino acids: CASSYSEAYEQYF. The CDR3 DNA follows: TGTGCCAGCAGTTACTCGGAGGCCTACGAGCAGTACTTC.

The rearrangement uses TRBV28 and TRBJ1-4, with D possibly being TRBD1 (6 bases). The ends were cut back, 3 bases at V and 15 bases at J, with 23 bases in the middle. Germline CDR1 reads MDHEN; CDR2 reads SYDVKM. This CDR3 contains 15 residues. The CDR3 DNA sequence: TGTGCCAGCAGTTTCAGGGGCCAACCCAACCACCAGGTGTTTTTT. Translation gives CASSFRGQPNHQVFF.

This sequence joins TRBV27 and TRBJ2-7, with D unresolved. This CDR3 has 13 amino acids. Trimming stripped 3 bases from V and 2 bases from J, with 8 bases between. CDR1 MNHEY and CDR2 SMNVEV come from the germline V gene (reference sequence). The CDR3 bases are TGTGCCAGCAGTTTGCGGCTAGCCTACGAGCAGTACTTC. Encoded protein: CASSLRLAYEQYF.

The chain combines TRBV5-6 with TRBJ2-1; D gene unclear. CDR1 SGHDT and CDR2 YYEEEE come from the germline V gene. The V end lost 4 bases, the J end lost 4 bases, and 9 bases lay between the germline ends. The CDR3 runs to 13 residues. The CDR3 DNA reads as TGTGCCAGCAGCCCGGTACTTTACAATGAGCAGTTCTTC. It specifies CASSPVLYNEQFF.

The rearrangement joins TRBV5-1 to TRBJ2-7; 8 bases are shared with TRBD1. Per germline, CDR1 SGHRS and CDR2 YFSETQ. The CDR3 has 15 residues. Unmatched junction bases numbered 4, after V lost 2 bases and J lost 0 bases. The CDR3 DNA is TGCGCCAGCAGCTTTGACAGGGGCCGCTCCTACGAGCAGTACTTC. Translating it yields CASSFDRGRSYEQYF. The whole variable domain, filled in from reference TRBV5-1 and TRBJ2-7, reads KAGVTQTPRYLIKTRGQQVTLSCSPISGHRSVSWYQQTPGQGLQFLFEYFSETQRNKGNFPGRFSGRQFSNSRSEMNVSTLELGDSALYLCASSFDRGRSYEQYFGPGTRLTVT.

V is TRBV6-5 and J is TRBJ2-1; 8 bases are shared with TRBD2. Unmatched junction bases numbered 12, after V lost 6 bases and J lost 8 bases. Germline V gene data show CDR1 as MNHEY and CDR2 as SVGAGI. This CDR3 contains 15 residues. The CDR3 DNA sequence: TGTGCCAGCAGATACGGGAGGGGGGGCTTCTATGAGCAGTTCTTC. Encoded protein: CASRYGRGGFYEQFF.

This clone came up once. The gene calls are TRBV2 and TRBJ2-7; the D gene could be TRBD1 or TRBD2 (5 bases each). Germline CDR1 SNHLY, CDR2 FYNNEI. This CDR3 region has 16 residues. V lost 5 bases and J 0 bases, leaving 17 bases between the germline ends. CDR3 bases: TGTGCCAGCAGTCGATCCGGGACCACTCCCTCCTACGAGCAGTACTTC. Its protein product is CASSRSGTTPSYEQYF.

This chain uses TRBV5-4 with TRBJ1-1, with unresolved D. With 2 bases removed from V and 3 bases from J, the gap between germline ends came to 11 bases. In germline, CDR1 is SGHNT, CDR2 YYREEE (reference sequence). The CDR3 consists of 14 residues. The CDR3 DNA reads TGTGCCAGCAGCTTTTCGGTCGGGGACACTGAAGCTTTCTTT. Translating it yields CASSFSVGDTEAFF.

There are a few counts of this clone. The CDR3 spells CASSEGNYEQYF. As DNA, the CDR3 is TGCGCCAGCAGTGAGGGAAACTACGAGCAGTACTTC. The chain recombines TRBV10-1 with TRBJ2-7; D gene ambiguous. Per germline, CDR1 WNHNN and CDR2 SYGVQD (reference sequence). This CDR3 is 12 amino acids long. The V end lost 2 bases, the J end lost 3 bases, and 5 bases lay between the germline ends.

The rearrangement uses TRBV27 and TRBJ1-1, with 7 nucleotides matching TRBD1. CDR1 is MNHEY and CDR2 is SMNVEV in the germline V gene (reference sequence). This CDR3 has 16 amino acids. The ends lost 5 bases at V and 6 bases at J; junction bases unmatched: 15. CDR3 in DNA: TGTGCCAGCAGTAACCCGGACAGGCGTCCCGGGGCTGAAGCTTTCTTT. It encodes CASSNPDRRPGAEAFF.

V and J are TRBV7-9 and TRBJ1-4, with 8 bases lining up with TRBD1. Germline values: CDR1 SEHNR, CDR2 FQNEAQ (reference sequence). J was trimmed by 8 bases and V by 4 bases; bases with no gene match: 6. CDR3 length equals 14 residues. The DNA of the CDR3 is TGTGCCAGCAGCTCGACAGGGGAGGGAGAAAAACTGTTTTTT. This codes for CASSSTGEGEKLFF.